The present entry profiles one T cell receptor (beta chain) with its context. Germline trimming cut 3 bases from V and 0 bases from J; bases unmatched to any gene: 2. Germline CDR1 LNHDA, CDR2 SQIVND (reference sequence). There are 15 residues in the CDR3. Sequencing used immunoSEQ multiplex PCR; TCRdb keeps in-frame clones, though not all of them. The sample lists fewer than 90,000 clones; 80% were seen once. This specimen comes from a study of T cells in localized non-small cell lung cancer. The sequence came from a man aged 40 to 69 with stage II squamous cell lung carcinoma. The sample in question was PBMCs, obtained before any cancer treatment. The V gene is TRBV19, the J gene TRBJ1-3, with 7 bases aligning to TRBD1. The chain's CDR3 is CASSMGQISGNTIYF. The CDR3 DNA follows: TGTGCCAGTAGTATGGGACAGATCTCTGGAAACACCATATATTTT.